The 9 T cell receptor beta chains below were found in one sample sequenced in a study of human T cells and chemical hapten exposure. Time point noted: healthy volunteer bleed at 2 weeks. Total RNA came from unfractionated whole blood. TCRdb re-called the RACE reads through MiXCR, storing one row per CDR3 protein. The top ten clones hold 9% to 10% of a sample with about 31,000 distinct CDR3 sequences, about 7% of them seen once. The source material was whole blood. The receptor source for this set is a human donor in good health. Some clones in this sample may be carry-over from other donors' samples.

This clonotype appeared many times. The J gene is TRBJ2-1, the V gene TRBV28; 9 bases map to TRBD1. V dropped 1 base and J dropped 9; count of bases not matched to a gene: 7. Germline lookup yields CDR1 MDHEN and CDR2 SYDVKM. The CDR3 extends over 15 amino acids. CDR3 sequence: CASSLSGQGSIEQFF. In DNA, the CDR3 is TGTGCCAGCAGTTTATCGGGACAGGGTTCTATTGAGCAGTTCTTC.

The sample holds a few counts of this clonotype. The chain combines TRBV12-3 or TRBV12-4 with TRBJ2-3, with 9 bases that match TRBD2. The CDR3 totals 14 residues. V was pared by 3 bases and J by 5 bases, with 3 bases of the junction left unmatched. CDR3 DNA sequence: TGTGCCAGCAGTTTTGGCGGGAGGGAAGATACGCAGTATTTT. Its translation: CASSFGGREDTQYF.

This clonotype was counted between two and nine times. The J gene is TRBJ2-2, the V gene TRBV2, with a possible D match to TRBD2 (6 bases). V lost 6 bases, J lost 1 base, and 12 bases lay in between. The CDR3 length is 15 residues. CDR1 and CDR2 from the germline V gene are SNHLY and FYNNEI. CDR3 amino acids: CASSPGTLNTGELFF. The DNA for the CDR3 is TGTGCCAGCAGCCCCGGGACTCTGAACACCGGGGAGCTGTTTTTT.

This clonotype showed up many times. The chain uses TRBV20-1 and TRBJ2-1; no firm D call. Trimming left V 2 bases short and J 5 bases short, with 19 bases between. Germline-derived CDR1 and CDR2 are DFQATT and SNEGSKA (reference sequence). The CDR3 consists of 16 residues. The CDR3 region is CSARHPVLSLDNEQFF. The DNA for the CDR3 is TGCAGTGCTAGACATCCCGTTTTATCTCTAGACAATGAGCAGTTCTTC.

The DNA for the CDR3 is TGTGCCAGCAGCATAAAACAGGGGGCTCCTCCCTACGAGCAGTACTTC. Translated: CASSIKQGAPPYEQYF. The chain is built from TRBV28 and TRBJ2-7; TRBD1 aligns across 9 bases. The CDR3 spans 16 residues. Germline CDR1 reads MDHEN; CDR2 reads SYDVKM. V trimming: 6 bases; J trimming: 2 bases; junction bases outside the gene matches: 11.

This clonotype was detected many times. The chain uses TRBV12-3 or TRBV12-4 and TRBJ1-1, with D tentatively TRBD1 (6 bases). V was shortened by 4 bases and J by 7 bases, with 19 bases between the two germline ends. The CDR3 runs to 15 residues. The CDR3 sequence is CASSSGGGLGGEAFF. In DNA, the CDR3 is TGTGCCAGCAGTTCCGGGGGGGGCCTCGGCGGTGAAGCTTTCTTT.

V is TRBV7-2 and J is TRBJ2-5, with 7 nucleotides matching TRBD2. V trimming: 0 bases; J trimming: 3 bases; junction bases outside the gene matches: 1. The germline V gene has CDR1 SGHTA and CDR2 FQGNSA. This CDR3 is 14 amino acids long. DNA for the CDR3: TGTGCCAGCAGCTTAGCGGGGGGGGAAGAGACCCAGTACTTC. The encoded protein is CASSLAGGEETQYF. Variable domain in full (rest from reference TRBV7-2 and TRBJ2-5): GAGVSQSPSNKVTEKGKDVELRCDPISGHTALYWYRQSLGQGLEFLIYFQGNSAPDKSGLPSDRFSAERTGGSVSTLTIQRTQQEDSAVYLCASSLAGGEETQYFGPGTRLLVL.

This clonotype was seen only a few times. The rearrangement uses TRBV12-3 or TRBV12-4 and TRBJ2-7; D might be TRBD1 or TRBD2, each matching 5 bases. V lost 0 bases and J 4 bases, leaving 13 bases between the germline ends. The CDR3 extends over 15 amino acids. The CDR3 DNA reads TGTGCCAGCAGTTTAGCGGGGGACGGTTTTTACGAGCAGTACTTC. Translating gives CASSLAGDGFYEQYF.

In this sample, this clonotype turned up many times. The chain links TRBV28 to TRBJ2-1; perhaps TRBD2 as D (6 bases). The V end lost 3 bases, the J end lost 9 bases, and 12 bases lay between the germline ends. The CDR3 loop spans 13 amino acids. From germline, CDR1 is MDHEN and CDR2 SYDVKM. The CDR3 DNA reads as TGTGCCAGCAGTTTTCCGGGGGATGGTGAGCAGTTCTTC. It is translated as CASSFPGDGEQFF.